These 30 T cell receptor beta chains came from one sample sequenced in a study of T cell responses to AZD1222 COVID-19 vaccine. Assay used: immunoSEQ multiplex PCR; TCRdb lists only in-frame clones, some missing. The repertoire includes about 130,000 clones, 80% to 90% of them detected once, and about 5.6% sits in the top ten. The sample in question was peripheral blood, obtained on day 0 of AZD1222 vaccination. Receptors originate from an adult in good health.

CDR3 coding DNA: TGTGCCAGCACCCTTGACTCCCCCAGCACAGATACGCAGTATTTT. Protein: CASTLDSPSTDTQYF. The gene calls are TRBV28 and TRBJ2-3, with D unclear. The CDR3 has 15 amino acids. The V and J ends lost 7 bases and 0 bases respectively, with 14 bases between them. Germline V gene sequence: CDR1 MDHEN, CDR2 SYDVKM.

The CDR3 nucleotides read TGTGCCAGCAGTTACAACTCGGGACAGGGTATGAATGAGCAGTTCTTC. Translating it yields CASSYNSGQGMNEQFF. V gene TRBV6-5 combines with J gene TRBJ2-1, with TRBD1 matching 9 bases. The CDR3 loop spans 16 amino acids. Germline V gene lookup returns CDR1 MNHEY and CDR2 SVGAGI. Trimming removed 2 bases from V and 7 bases from J; junction bases left unmatched: 9.

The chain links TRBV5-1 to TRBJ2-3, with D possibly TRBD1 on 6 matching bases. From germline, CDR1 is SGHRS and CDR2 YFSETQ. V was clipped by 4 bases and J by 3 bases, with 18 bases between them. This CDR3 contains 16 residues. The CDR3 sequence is CASSLGAGSETDTQYF. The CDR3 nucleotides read TGCGCCAGCAGCCTGGGGGCAGGGTCGGAGACAGATACGCAGTATTTT.

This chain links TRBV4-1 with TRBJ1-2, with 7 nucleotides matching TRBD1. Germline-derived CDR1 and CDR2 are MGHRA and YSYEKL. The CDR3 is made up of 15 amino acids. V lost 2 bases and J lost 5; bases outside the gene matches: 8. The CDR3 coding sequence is TGCGCCAGCAGCCAAAGGGACCCAGGGGGTTATGGCTACACCTTC. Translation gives CASSQRDPGGYGYTF.

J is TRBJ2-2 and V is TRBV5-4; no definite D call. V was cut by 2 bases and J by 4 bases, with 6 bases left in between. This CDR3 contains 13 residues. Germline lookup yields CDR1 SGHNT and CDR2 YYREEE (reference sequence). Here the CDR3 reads CASSFLSTGELFF. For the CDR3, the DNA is TGTGCCAGCAGCTTTCTCAGCACCGGGGAGCTGTTTTTT. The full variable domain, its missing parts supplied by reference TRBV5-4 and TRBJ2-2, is ETGVTQSPTHLIKTRGQQVTLRCSSQSGHNTVSWYQQALGQGPQFIFQYYREEENGRGNFPPRFSGLQFPNYSSELNVNALELDDSALYLCASSFLSTGELFFGEGSRLTVL.

The CDR3, as DNA: TGTGCCAGTAACCCATCCGGACAGGGGGTGCCCCAGCATTTT. Protein: CASNPSGQGVPQHF. The chain recombines TRBV19 with TRBJ1-5; 10 bases map to TRBD1. Germline values: CDR1 LNHDA, CDR2 SQIVND (reference sequence). V trimming: 7 bases; J trimming: 9 bases; junction bases outside the gene matches: 9. The CDR3 extends over 14 amino acids.

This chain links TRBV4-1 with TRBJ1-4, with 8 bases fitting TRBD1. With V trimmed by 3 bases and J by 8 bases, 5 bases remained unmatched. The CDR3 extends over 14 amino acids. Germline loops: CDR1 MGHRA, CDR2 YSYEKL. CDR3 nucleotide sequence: TGCGCCAGCAGCCAGGGACAGGTGGACGAAAAACTGTTTTTT. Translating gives CASSQGQVDEKLFF.

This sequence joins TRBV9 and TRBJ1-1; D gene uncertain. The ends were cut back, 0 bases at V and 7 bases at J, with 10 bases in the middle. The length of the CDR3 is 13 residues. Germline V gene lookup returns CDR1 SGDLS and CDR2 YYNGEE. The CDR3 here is CASSVVLSVEAFF. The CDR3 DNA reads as TGTGCCAGCAGCGTAGTCCTCTCGGTTGAAGCTTTCTTT.

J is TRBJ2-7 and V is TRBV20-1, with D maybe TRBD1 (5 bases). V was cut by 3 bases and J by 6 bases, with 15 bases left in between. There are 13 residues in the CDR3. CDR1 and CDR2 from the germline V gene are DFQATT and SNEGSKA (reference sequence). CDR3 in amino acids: CSASRQGMFEQYF. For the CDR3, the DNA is TGCAGTGCTAGTCGGCAGGGAATGTTCGAGCAGTACTTC.

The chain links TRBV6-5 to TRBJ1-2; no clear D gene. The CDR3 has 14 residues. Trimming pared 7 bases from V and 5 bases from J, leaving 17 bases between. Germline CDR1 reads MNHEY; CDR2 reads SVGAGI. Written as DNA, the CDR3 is TGTGCCAGCATGTCCCCCCTCGCCTATTATGGCTACACCTTC. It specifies CASMSPLAYYGYTF.

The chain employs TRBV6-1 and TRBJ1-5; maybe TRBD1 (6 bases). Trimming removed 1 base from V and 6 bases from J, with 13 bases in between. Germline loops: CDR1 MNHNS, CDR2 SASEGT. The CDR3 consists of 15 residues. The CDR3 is CASSEEGGWLQPQHF. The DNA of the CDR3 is TGTGCCAGCAGTGAAGAAGGGGGGTGGCTTCAGCCCCAGCATTTT.

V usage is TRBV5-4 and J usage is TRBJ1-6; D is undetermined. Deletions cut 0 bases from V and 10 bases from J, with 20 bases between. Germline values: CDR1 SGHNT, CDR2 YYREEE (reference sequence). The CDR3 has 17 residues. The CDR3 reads CASSLGGLRALESPLHF. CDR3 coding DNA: TGTGCCAGCAGCTTGGGCGGTTTAAGGGCCTTGGAATCACCCCTCCACTTT.

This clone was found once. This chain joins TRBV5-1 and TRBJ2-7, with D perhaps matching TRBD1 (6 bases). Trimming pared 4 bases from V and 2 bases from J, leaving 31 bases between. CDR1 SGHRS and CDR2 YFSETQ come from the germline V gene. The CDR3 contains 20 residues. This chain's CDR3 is CASSPKDGTTGVINPYEQYF. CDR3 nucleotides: TGCGCCAGCAGCCCGAAGGATGGGACAACCGGAGTTATTAATCCCTACGAGCAGTACTTC.

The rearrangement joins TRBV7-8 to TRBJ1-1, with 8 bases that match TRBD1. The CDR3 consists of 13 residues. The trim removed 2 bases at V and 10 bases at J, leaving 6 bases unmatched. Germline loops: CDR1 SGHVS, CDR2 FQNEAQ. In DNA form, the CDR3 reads TGTGCCAGCAGCTTAAGGACAGGGAGGAGAGCTTTCTTT. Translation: CASSLRTGRRAFF.

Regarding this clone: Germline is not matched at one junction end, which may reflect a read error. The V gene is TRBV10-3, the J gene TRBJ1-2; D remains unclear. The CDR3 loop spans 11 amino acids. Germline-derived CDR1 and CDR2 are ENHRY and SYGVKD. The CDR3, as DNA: TGTGCCATCAGTGGTCGGGATGGTTACACCTTC. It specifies CAISGRDGYTF.

The CDR3 coding sequence is TGCGCCAGCAGCTTTTTCCCCAGCTCTGGAAACACCATATATTTT. Translated, it gives CASSFFPSSGNTIYF. J is TRBJ1-3 and V is TRBV5-1; D is uncertain. Germline V gives CDR1 SGHRS, CDR2 YFSETQ. The CDR3 is 15 amino acids. The germline V and J ends were trimmed by 2 bases and 0 bases, with 9 bases remaining between them.

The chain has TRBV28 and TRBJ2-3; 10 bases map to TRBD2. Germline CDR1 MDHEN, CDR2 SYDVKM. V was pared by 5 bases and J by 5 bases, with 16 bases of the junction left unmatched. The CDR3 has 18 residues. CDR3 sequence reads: CASSPLLTSGLGQDTQYF. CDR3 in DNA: TGTGCCAGCAGTCCACTCCTGACTAGCGGGCTAGGGCAAGATACGCAGTATTTT.

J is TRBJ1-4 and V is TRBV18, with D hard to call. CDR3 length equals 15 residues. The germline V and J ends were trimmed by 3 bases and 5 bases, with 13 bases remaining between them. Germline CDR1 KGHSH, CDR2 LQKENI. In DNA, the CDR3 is TGTGCCAGCTCACCCCGGACGGAGGAGAATGAAAAACTGTTTTTT. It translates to CASSPRTEENEKLFF.

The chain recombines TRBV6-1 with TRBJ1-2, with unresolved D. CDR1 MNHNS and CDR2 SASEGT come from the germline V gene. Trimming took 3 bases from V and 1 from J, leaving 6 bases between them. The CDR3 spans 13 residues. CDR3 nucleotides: TGTGCCAGCAGTGAGCAGGATAACTATGGCTACACCTTC. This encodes CASSEQDNYGYTF.

The CDR3 nucleotides read TGTGCCAGCAGAACGGGGGGTACCCACGAGCAGTACTTC. Translating it yields CASRTGGTHEQYF. The chain has TRBV6-5 and TRBJ2-7; 7 bases line up with TRBD2. This CDR3 has 13 amino acids. CDR1 and CDR2 from the germline V gene are MNHEY and SVGAGI. The V segment lost 6 bases and the J segment 5 bases; nucleotides outside the gene matches: 7.

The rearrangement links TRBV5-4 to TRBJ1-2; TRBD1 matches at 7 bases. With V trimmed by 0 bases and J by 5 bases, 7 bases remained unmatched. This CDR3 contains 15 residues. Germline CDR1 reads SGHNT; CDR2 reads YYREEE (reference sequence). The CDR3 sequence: CASSLGGGIGYGYTF. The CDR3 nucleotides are TGTGCCAGCAGCTTGGGAGGGGGCATCGGGTATGGCTACACCTTC.

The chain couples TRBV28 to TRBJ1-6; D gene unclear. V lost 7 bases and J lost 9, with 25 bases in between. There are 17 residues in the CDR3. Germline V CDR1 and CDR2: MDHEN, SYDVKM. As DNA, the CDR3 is TGTGCCAGCACCATTCCTCCGATCGACGGCGACGGTTCACCCCTCCACTTT. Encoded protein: CASTIPPIDGDGSPLHF.

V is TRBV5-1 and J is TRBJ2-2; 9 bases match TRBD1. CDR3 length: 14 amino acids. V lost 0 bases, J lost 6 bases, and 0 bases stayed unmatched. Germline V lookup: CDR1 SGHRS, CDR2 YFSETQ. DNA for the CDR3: TGCGCCAGCAGCTTGGGACAGGGGGCCGGGGAGCTGTTTTTT. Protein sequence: CASSLGQGAGELFF.

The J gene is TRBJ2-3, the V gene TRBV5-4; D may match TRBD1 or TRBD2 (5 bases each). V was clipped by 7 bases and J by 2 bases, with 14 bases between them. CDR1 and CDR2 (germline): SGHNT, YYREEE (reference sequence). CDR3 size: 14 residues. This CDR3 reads CASRQTGNTDTQYF. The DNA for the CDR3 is TGTGCCAGCCGACAGACGGGGAACACAGATACGCAGTATTTT.

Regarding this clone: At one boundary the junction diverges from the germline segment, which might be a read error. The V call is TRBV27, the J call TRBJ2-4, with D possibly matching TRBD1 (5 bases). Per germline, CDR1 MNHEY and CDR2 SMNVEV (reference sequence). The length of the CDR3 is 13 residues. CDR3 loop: CASSTGGKYIQYF. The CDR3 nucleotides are TGTGCCAGCAGTACAGGCGGCAAATACATTCAGTACTTC.

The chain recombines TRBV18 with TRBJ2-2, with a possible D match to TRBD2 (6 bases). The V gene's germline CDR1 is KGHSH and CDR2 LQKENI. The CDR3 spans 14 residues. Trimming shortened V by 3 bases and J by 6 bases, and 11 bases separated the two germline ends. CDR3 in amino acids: CASSPTWEAGELFF. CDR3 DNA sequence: TGTGCCAGCTCACCCACCTGGGAGGCCGGGGAGCTGTTTTTT.

Here the CDR3 reads CASSLELAGGWETQYF. CDR3 in DNA: TGCGCCAGCAGCTTGGAACTAGCGGGGGGCTGGGAGACCCAGTACTTC. J is TRBJ2-5 and V is TRBV5-1; 12 nucleotides align to TRBD2. V shed 0 bases and J 5 bases; nucleotides not matched to a gene: 5. Looked up from germline, CDR1 is SGHRS and CDR2 is YFSETQ. The CDR3 is 16 residues long. The whole variable domain, filled in from reference TRBV5-1 and TRBJ2-5, reads KAGVTQTPRYLIKTRGQQVTLSCSPISGHRSVSWYQQTPGQGLQFLFEYFSETQRNKGNFPGRFSGRQFSNSRSEMNVSTLELGDSALYLCASSLELAGGWETQYFGPGTRLLVL.

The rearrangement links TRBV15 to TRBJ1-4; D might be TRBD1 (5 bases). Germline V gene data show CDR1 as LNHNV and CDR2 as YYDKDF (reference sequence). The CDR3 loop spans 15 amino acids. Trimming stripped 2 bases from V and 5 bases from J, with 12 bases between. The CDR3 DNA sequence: TGTGCCACCAGCAGACAGGGTGGGAAGAATGAAAAACTGTTTTTT. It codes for CATSRQGGKNEKLFF.

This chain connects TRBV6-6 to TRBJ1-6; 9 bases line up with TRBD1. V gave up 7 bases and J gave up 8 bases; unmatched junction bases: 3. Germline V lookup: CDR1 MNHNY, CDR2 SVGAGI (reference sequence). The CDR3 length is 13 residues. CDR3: CASTGTGHSPLHF. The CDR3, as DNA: TGTGCCAGCACAGGGACAGGGCATTCACCCCTCCACTTT.

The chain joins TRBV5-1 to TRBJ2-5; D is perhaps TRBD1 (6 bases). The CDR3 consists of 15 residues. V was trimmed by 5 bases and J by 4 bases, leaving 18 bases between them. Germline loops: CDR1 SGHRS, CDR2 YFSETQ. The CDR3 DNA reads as TGCGCCAGCAGGTTAGCCGGACAGCTTAGAGAGACCCAGTACTTC. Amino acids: CASRLAGQLRETQYF.